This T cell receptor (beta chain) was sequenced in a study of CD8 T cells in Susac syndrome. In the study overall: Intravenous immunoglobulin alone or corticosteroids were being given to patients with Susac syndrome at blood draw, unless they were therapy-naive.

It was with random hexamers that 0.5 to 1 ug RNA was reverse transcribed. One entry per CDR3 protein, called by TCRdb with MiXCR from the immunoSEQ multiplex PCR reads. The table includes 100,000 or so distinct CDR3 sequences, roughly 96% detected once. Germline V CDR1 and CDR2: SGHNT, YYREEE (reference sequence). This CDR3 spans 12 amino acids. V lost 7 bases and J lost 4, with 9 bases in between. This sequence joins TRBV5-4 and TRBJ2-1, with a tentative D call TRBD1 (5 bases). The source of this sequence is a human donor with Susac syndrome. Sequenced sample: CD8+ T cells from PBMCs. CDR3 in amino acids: CASQGSYNEQFF. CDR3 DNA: TGTGCCAGCCAGGGTTCGTACAATGAGCAGTTCTTC.